This TCR beta chain was obtained from a study of blood T cells in healthy people across ages. It was with a sample-barcoded 5' primer and a J-beta primer mix that a second PCR of roughly 7 to 11 cycles was run. TCRdb redid the calling of the 5' RACE reads with MiXCR, one entry per CDR3 protein. The sample shows 550,000 to 600,000 distinct CDR3 sequences, under 55% of them seen only once. Germline assignment: CDR1 SNHLY and CDR2 FYNNEI. V lost 7 bases, J lost 8 bases, and 9 bases stayed unmatched. This CDR3 spans 15 amino acids. J is TRBJ2-1 and V is TRBV2, with TRBD2 identical over 12 bases. Sequences were obtained from blood. The TCR was taken from an elderly man in good health. The CDR3 protein is CASKVQTSGSHEQFF. The DNA for the CDR3 is TGTGCCAGCAAGGTCCAGACTAGCGGGAGCCATGAGCAGTTCTTC. The full variable domain, with the rest looked up from reference TRBV2 and TRBJ2-1, is EPEVTQTPSHQVTQMGQEVILRCVPISNHLYFYWYRQILGQKVEFLVSFYNNEISEKSEIFDDQFSVERPDGSNFTLKIRSTKLEDSAMYFCASKVQTSGSHEQFFGPGTRLTVL.